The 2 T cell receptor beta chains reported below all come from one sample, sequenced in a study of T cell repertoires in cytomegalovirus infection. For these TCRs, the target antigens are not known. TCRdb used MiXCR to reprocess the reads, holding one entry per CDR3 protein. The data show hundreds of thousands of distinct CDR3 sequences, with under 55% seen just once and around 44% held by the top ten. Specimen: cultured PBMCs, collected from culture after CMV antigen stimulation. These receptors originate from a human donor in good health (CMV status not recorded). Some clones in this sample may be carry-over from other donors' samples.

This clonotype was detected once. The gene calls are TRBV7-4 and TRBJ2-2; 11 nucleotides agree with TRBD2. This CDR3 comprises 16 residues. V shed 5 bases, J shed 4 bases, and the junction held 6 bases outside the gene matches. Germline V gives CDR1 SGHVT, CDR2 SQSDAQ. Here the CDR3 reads CASSVGLAAATGELFF. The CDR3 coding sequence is TGTGCCAGCAGCGTGGGACTAGCGGCCGCCACCGGGGAGCTGTTTTTT.

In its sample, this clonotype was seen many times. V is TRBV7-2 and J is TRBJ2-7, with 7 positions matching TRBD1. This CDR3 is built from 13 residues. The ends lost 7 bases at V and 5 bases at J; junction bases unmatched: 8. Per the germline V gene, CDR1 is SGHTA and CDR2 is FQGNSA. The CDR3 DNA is TGTGCCAGCAACCCGGCAGGGGGAAACGAGCAGTACTTC. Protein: CASNPAGGNEQYF.